Following are 29 T cell receptor beta chains from one sample sequenced in a study of metastatic and nonmetastatic thyroid tumors. No patient had received any treatment before thyroid surgery. With MiXCR, TCRdb called clones anew from the PCR reads. The data hold about 92,000 clones, with 14% to 15% observed a single time. The specimen was blood. The source is a female donor with papillary thyroid cancer or a benign thyroid nodule (not recorded which). Some clones in this sample may be carry-over from other donors' samples.

This clone was picked up many times. The rearrangement links TRBV7-2 to TRBJ2-1; 7 nucleotides match TRBD2. The junction had 4 bases not matched to a gene; V was cut back by 5 bases and J by 3 bases. The germline gives CDR1 SGHTA, CDR2 FQGNSA. The length of the CDR3 is 14 residues. The CDR3 sequence is CASSREVSYNEQFF. DNA for the CDR3: TGTGCCAGCAGCCGGGAGGTCAGCTACAATGAGCAGTTCTTC.

This clone was recorded many times. The chain combines TRBV19 with TRBJ2-7, with D unresolved. Germline lookup yields CDR1 LNHDA and CDR2 SQIVND (reference sequence). The CDR3 consists of 14 residues. Trimming removed 5 bases at V and 2 bases at J, with 13 bases between. The CDR3 sequence is CASSPLGSAYEQYF. CDR3 nucleotide sequence: TGTGCCAGTAGTCCTTTGGGCAGCGCCTACGAGCAGTACTTC.

As to this clone: The conserved phenylalanine or tryptophan is not found at the CDR3 terminus, so this likely reflects a read error. V gene TRBV6-1 combines with J gene TRBJ2-1; D tentatively reads TRBD1 or TRBD2 (5 bases each). Germline V gene lookup returns CDR1 MNHNS and CDR2 SASEGT. The CDR3 covers 12 residues. Trimming took off 8 bases at V and 10 bases at J, with 15 bases between the two ends. The CDR3 bases are TGTGCCAGCGGGGACGAGGTTGGGGAGCAGTTCTTG. As protein: CASGDEVGEQFL.

This clone was detected many times. A single base separates this from a much larger clone, so it may be a read error. This rearrangement joins TRBV6-5 to TRBJ2-1; D is unresolved. CDR3 length equals 14 residues. The V gene's germline CDR1 is MNHEY and CDR2 SVGAGI. The CDR3 is CASSNSYSHNEQFF. The CDR3 region has the DNA TGTGCCAGCAGTAACTCCTATAGTCACAATGAGCAGTTCTTC.

Concerning this clone itself: Being one base from a much bigger clone, this may be a read error. V usage is TRBV5-4 and J usage is TRBJ1-2, with 7 positions matching TRBD1. The CDR3 covers 15 residues. Germline V CDR1 and CDR2: SGHNT, YYREEE (reference sequence). The V gene end was trimmed by 1 base and the J gene end by 6 bases; junction bases not matched to a gene: 9. CDR3 sequence reads: CASSLTGAGGHGYTF. DNA for the CDR3: TGTGCCAGCAGCTTGACCGGGGCAGGGGGGCATGGCTACACCTTC.

Comment on this clone: At one end, the junction sequence differs from germline, possibly due to a read error. V is TRBV6-1 and J is TRBJ1-2; TRBD1 matches 9 bases. CDR1 is MNHNS and CDR2 is SASEGT in the germline V gene. The CDR3 sequence is 16 residues long. The CDR3 spells CASSAATGGQYHGYTF. CDR3 DNA sequence: TGTGCCAGTAGTGCCGCGACAGGGGGACAGTACCATGGCTACACCTTC.

Remarks on this clone: A much larger clone is a single base away; this may be a read error. Other DNA sequences of this sample code for an identical CDR3. The rearrangement uses TRBV5-1 and TRBJ2-3; the D is unclear. Germline V gene sequence: CDR1 SGHRS, CDR2 YFSETQ. The CDR3 loop spans 13 amino acids. The V and J ends lost 4 bases and 4 bases respectively, with 10 bases between them. CDR3 region: CASSPGGPDTQYF. The CDR3, as DNA: TGCGCCAGCAGCCCTGGTGGGCCAGATACGCAGTATTTT.

In its sample, this clone was seen a few times. This sequence may be a read error, since a much larger clone differs from it by one base. The genes are TRBV28 and TRBJ2-3; D not certain. The V end was cut by 5 bases, the J end by 3 bases, with 6 bases between. Germline CDR1 reads MDHEN; CDR2 reads SYDVKM. The CDR3 consists of 12 residues. CDR3 nucleotide sequence: TGTGCCAGCAGTCTCCAGACAGATACGCAGTATTTT. Translating gives CASSLQTDTQYF.

This clone was recorded at least ten times. The chain uses TRBV6-5 and TRBJ2-4, with D maybe TRBD2 (7 bases). From germline, CDR1 is MNHEY and CDR2 SVGAGI. The V end was cut by 1 base, the J end by 5 bases, with 12 bases between. This CDR3 is built from 15 residues. This CDR3 is CASSYLGGGQNIQYF. The CDR3 nucleotides read TGTGCCAGCAGTTACTTGGGGGGGGGGCAAAACATTCAGTACTTC.

Of note for this clone: A much larger clone differs by one base, so this may be a read error. The chain recombines TRBV20-1 with TRBJ2-5; the D is unclear. There are 12 residues in the CDR3. The V end was cut by 1 base, the J end by 5 bases, with 8 bases between. Germline CDR1 and CDR2: DFQATT and SNEGSKA (reference sequence). CDR3 coding DNA: TGCAGTGCTAGAGGTCAAGTGGAGACCCAGTACTTC. Translation gives CSARGQVETQYF.

This clone was picked up many times. V usage is TRBV9 and J usage is TRBJ2-2; D ambiguous. This CDR3 has 14 amino acids. Trimming took 3 bases from V and 7 from J, leaving 13 bases between them. From germline, CDR1 is SGDLS and CDR2 YYNGEE. The CDR3 coding sequence is TGTGCCAGCAGCGCCCTTAGGTTAGGCGGGGAGCTGTTTTTT. This codes for CASSALRLGGELFF.

The rearrangement links TRBV2 to TRBJ1-2, with a tentative D call TRBD1 (5 bases). CDR1 SNHLY and CDR2 FYNNEI come from the germline V gene. Between the trimmed V and J ends, which lost 0 bases and 4 bases, there was a span of 12 bases. There are 15 residues in the CDR3. The CDR3 nucleotides read TGTGCCAGCAGTGAAGCGAGGGGTTCCCCCTATGGCTACACCTTC. It is translated as CASSEARGSPYGYTF.

At least ten counts were recorded for this clone. The rearrangement links TRBV6-2 or TRBV6-3 to TRBJ2-1, with 7 bases fitting TRBD2. V lost 8 bases and J lost 5; bases outside the gene matches: 6. CDR3 size: 13 residues. Germline values: CDR1 MNHEY, CDR2 SVGEGT. The CDR3 nucleotides are TGTGCCAGCCTTTGGCGGGGGAACAATGAGCAGTTCTTC. Its translation is CASLWRGNNEQFF.

Concerning this clone itself: No conserved phenylalanine or tryptophan ends this CDR3, so it is likely a read error. The chain couples TRBV6-2 or TRBV6-3 to TRBJ1-6; D is unclear. Per the germline V gene, CDR1 is MNHEY and CDR2 is SVGEGT. The CDR3 is 15 amino acids. Trimming pared 7 bases from V and 5 bases from J, leaving 15 bases between. CDR3 in amino acids: CASIAGLVDNSPLHS. Written as DNA, the CDR3 is TGTGCCAGCATTGCCGGGCTGGTGGATAATTCACCCCTCCACTCT.

This clone was seen a few times. A much more abundant neighbour one base away suggests this may be a read error. The chain employs TRBV9 and TRBJ2-2, with TRBD2 as a possible D gene (6 bases). Looked up from germline, CDR1 is SGDLS and CDR2 is YYNGEE. This CDR3 has 16 residues. V lost 1 base and J lost 5, with 15 bases in between. The CDR3 nucleotides read TGTGCCAGCAGCGTATATCCGGGGAGGAGGACCGGGGAGCTGTTTTTT. This codes for CASSVYPGRRTGELFF. Complete variable domain (other parts from reference TRBV9 and TRBJ2-2): DSGVTQTPKHLITATGQRVTLRCSPRSGDLSVYWYQQSLDQGLQFLIQYYNGEERAKGNILERFSAQQFPDLHSELNLSSLELGDSALYFCASSVYPGRRTGELFFGEGSRLTVL.

The table lists this clone with a few counts. The identical CDR3 is also encoded by other nucleotide sequences in the sample. The genes are TRBV4-1 and TRBJ1-4; D remains unclear. CDR3 length: 13 amino acids. V was trimmed by 2 bases and J by 8 bases, leaving 9 bases between them. Germline V CDR1 and CDR2: MGHRA, YSYEKL. CDR3 sequence: CASSQTLREKLFF. The CDR3 DNA follows: TGCGCCAGCAGCCAAACCCTGAGGGAAAAACTGTTTTTT.

This clone was seen ten or more times. The rearrangement links TRBV7-6 to TRBJ2-2; 7 bases map to TRBD2. Germline assignment: CDR1 SGHVS and CDR2 FNYEAQ. With 5 bases clipped from V and 7 bases from J, the junction kept 10 bases outside the gene matches. The CDR3 length is 15 residues. CDR3 DNA: TGTGCCAGCAGCCCACTGAGCGGGGTCAGCGGGGAGCTGTTTTTT. As protein: CASSPLSGVSGELFF.

This clone has more than one count but fewer than ten. This chain connects TRBV6-1 to TRBJ2-1; D may be TRBD2 (6 bases). The CDR3 totals 12 residues. Germline V gene data show CDR1 as MNHNS and CDR2 as SASEGT. V was cut by 11 bases and J by 9 bases, with 17 bases left in between. The CDR3 sequence: CAGEVRVGEQFF. The CDR3 DNA sequence: TGTGCCGGGGAGGTCCGGGTCGGTGAGCAGTTCTTC.

This clone was observed many times. V usage is TRBV12-3 or TRBV12-4 and J usage is TRBJ1-1; TRBD1 might be the D (5 bases). Trimming cost V 5 bases and J 0 bases, with 13 bases left between them. The CDR3 contains 15 residues. The CDR3 nucleotides read TGTGCCAGCAGTAAAAGTGGGGGGATGAACACTGAAGCTTTCTTT. This gives the protein CASSKSGGMNTEAFF.

Of note for this clone: A much larger clone differs by one base, so this may be a read error. The chain combines TRBV3-1 with TRBJ2-7; possible D gene TRBD1, 5 bases. Germline V gene lookup returns CDR1 LGHDT and CDR2 YNNKEL (reference sequence). The CDR3 has 13 residues. This CDR3 is CASSRQLAYEQHF. In DNA form, the CDR3 reads TGTGCCAGCAGCCGACAGTTAGCCTACGAGCAGCACTTC.

At least ten counts were recorded for this clone. The chain couples TRBV6-4 to TRBJ1-2, with D possibly matching TRBD1 (5 bases). From germline, CDR1 is MRHNA and CDR2 SNTAGT. Trimming cost V 7 bases and J 8 bases, with 20 bases left between them. CDR3 length: 14 residues. CDR3 sequence reads: CASKCFEGYRGYTF. In nucleotides, the CDR3 is TGTGCCAGCAAATGTTTCGAGGGGTATCGCGGCTACACCTTC.

This clone appeared many times. This CDR3 is also generated by other DNA sequences in the sample. The genes are TRBV12-3 or TRBV12-4 and TRBJ2-5; 11 bases are a match to TRBD2. Losses at the gene ends were 8 bases for V and 0 bases for J; bases not matched to a gene: 11. This CDR3 contains 17 residues. CDR3 sequence: CASGSLTSGAYQETQYF. The DNA for the CDR3 is TGTGCCAGCGGGTCGCTGACTAGCGGGGCCTACCAAGAGACCCAGTACTTC.

There are many counts of this clone. The V and J genes are TRBV11-2 and TRBJ2-1; the D is unclear. The CDR3 totals 14 residues. Germline CDR1 is SGHAT and CDR2 is FQNNGV. The germline V and J ends were trimmed by 8 bases and 6 bases, with 17 bases remaining between them. CDR3 residues: CASSLSPDVNEQFF. CDR3 sequence (DNA): TGTGCCAGCTCGCTTTCCCCGGACGTCAATGAGCAGTTCTTC.

The table lists this clone with many counts. The rearrangement links TRBV28 to TRBJ2-3; the D gene is possibly TRBD2 (6 bases). This CDR3 spans 14 amino acids. Germline V CDR1 and CDR2: MDHEN, SYDVKM. The V end lost 5 bases, the J end lost 0 bases, and 9 bases lay between the germline ends. The CDR3 here is CASSAGPSTDTQYF. CDR3 in DNA: TGTGCCAGCAGTGCGGGACCTAGCACAGATACGCAGTATTTT. Supplemented by reference TRBV28 and TRBJ2-3, the full variable domain reads DVKVTQSSRYLVKRTGEKVFLECVQDMDHENMFWYRQDPGLGLRLIYFSYDVKMKEKGDIPEGYSVSREKKERFSLILESASTNQTSMYLCASSAGPSTDTQYFGPGTRLTVL.

This clone has a count of ten or more. This chain joins TRBV20-1 and TRBJ1-5; TRBD1 is a possible D gene (6 bases). The length of the CDR3 is 14 residues. Trimming left V 7 bases short and J 4 bases short, with 17 bases between. Germline V gene sequence: CDR1 DFQATT, CDR2 SNEGSKA (reference sequence). The CDR3 coding sequence is TGCAGTGGGGCCTATGGACAGACAAATCAGCCCCAGCATTTT. Its protein product is CSGAYGQTNQPQHF.

This clone was picked up many times. The chain links TRBV28 to TRBJ1-5, with 10 nucleotides matching TRBD1. V trimming: 4 bases; J trimming: 2 bases; junction bases outside the gene matches: 5. CDR1 is MDHEN, CDR2 SYDVKM, per germline. The CDR3 runs to 16 residues. CDR3 loop: CASSSWDRGGNQPQHF. DNA of the CDR3: TGTGCCAGCAGTTCCTGGGACAGGGGAGGCAATCAGCCCCAGCATTTT.

This clone was counted at least ten times. The chain has TRBV27 and TRBJ2-7, with a weak D call TRBD1 (6 bases). The CDR3 sequence is 13 residues long. CDR1 MNHEY and CDR2 SMNVEV come from the germline V gene (reference sequence). The V and J ends lost 4 bases and 2 bases respectively, with 9 bases between them. The CDR3 spells CASSWGQAYEQYF. The CDR3 DNA reads as TGTGCCAGCAGTTGGGGGCAGGCCTACGAGCAGTACTTC.

The table lists this clone with many counts. The chain links TRBV20-1 to TRBJ2-7, with 7 positions matching TRBD2. Germline lookup yields CDR1 DFQATT and CDR2 SNEGSKA (reference sequence). CDR3 length: 13 residues. After removal of 3 bases from V and 7 bases from J, the junction contained 9 bases not matched to a gene. The CDR3 loop reads CSASGTTNREQYF. The CDR3 region has the DNA TGCAGTGCTAGCGGGACTACTAACCGGGAGCAGTACTTC.

The rearrangement joins TRBV5-1 to TRBJ1-1; possible D gene TRBD1, 6 bases. CDR1 is SGHRS, CDR2 YFSETQ, per germline. V lost 1 base to trimming and J lost 6 bases, with 19 bases between them. CDR3 length equals 16 residues. CDR3 DNA sequence: TGCGCCAGCAGCTTGATGACAGGTGCGTTGGCGGCTGAAGCTTTCTTT. It is translated as CASSLMTGALAAEAFF.